One sample yielded the 27 T cell receptor beta chains listed below, sequenced in a study of shared clonotypes between healthy human individuals. Method: immunoSEQ multiplex PCR; TCRdb's copy keeps in-frame clones and lacks some. The profile covers roughly 490,000 clones, with 76% appearing a single time and 10% to 15% taken by the ten largest. Sequenced sample: PBMCs. The receptor set was obtained from a woman in her thirties or forties in good health. Some clones in this sample may be carry-over from other donors' samples.

The chain couples TRBV28 to TRBJ2-1, with a tentative D call TRBD1 (6 bases). V was pared by 3 bases and J by 4 bases, with 13 bases between. The CDR3 runs 15 residues. Germline CDR1 reads MDHEN; CDR2 reads SYDVKM. CDR3 nucleotides: TGTGCCAGCAGTTTCGTCTCGGGGACATACAATGAGCAGTTCTTC. It yields the protein CASSFVSGTYNEQFF. Full variable domain (rest looked up from reference TRBV28 and TRBJ2-1): DVKVTQSSRYLVKRTGEKVFLECVQDMDHENMFWYRQDPGLGLRLIYFSYDVKMKEKGDIPEGYSVSREKKERFSLILESASTNQTSMYLCASSFVSGTYNEQFFGPGTRLTVL.

V is TRBV14 and J is TRBJ2-7; 7 nucleotides agree with TRBD1. The CDR3 loop spans 17 amino acids. CDR1 and CDR2 (germline): SGHDN, FVKESK. J gave up 4 bases and V 4 bases, and 16 bases lay outside the gene matches. The chain's CDR3 is CASSRDSRLPRGYEQYF. CDR3 DNA sequence: TGTGCCAGCAGCCGCGACAGTAGACTACCCAGGGGGTACGAGCAGTACTTC.

The V and J genes are TRBV27 and TRBJ2-1, with 8 positions matching TRBD1. Germline CDR1 is MNHEY and CDR2 is SMNVEV (reference sequence). The CDR3 consists of 12 residues. The J segment lost 8 bases and the V segment lost 10 bases, leaving 7 bases of the junction unmatched. This chain's CDR3 is CATRTGFDEQFF. In nucleotides, the CDR3 is TGTGCCACCAGGACAGGGTTCGATGAGCAGTTCTTC.

This clone was counted a few times. The chain uses TRBV18 and TRBJ1-1; TRBD1 matches at 12 bases. J was trimmed by 2 bases and V by 5 bases; bases with no gene match: 9. Germline V CDR1 and CDR2: KGHSH, LQKENI. The CDR3 extends over 17 amino acids. The CDR3 DNA reads TGTGCCAGCTCATTCTCGGGACAGGGGGCTCCAAACACTGAAGCTTTCTTT. Translating gives CASSFSGQGAPNTEAFF.

The rearrangement uses TRBV28 and TRBJ1-4; 7 positions match TRBD1. After removal of 7 bases from V and 4 bases from J, the junction contained 3 bases not matched to a gene. The germline gives CDR1 MDHEN, CDR2 SYDVKM. The CDR3 contains 13 residues. CDR3 protein: CASNRGLNEKLFF. The CDR3 nucleotides are TGTGCCAGCAACAGGGGACTTAATGAAAAACTGTTTTTT.

This chain joins TRBV11-3 and TRBJ2-5; 11 nucleotides match TRBD1. V lost 5 bases and J lost 5; bases outside the gene matches: 4. Germline V gene lookup returns CDR1 SGHNT and CDR2 YENEEA. The CDR3 is 14 residues long. In nucleotides, the CDR3 is TGTGCCAGCAGCGGACAGGGGGCCGGGGAGACCCAGTACTTC. Its translation is CASSGQGAGETQYF.

V gene TRBV19 combines with J gene TRBJ1-2, with 11 nucleotides matching TRBD1. V lost 2 bases to trimming and J lost 7 bases; unmatched junction nucleotides: 3. Germline loops: CDR1 LNHDA, CDR2 SQIVND (reference sequence). The CDR3 loop spans 14 amino acids. The CDR3, as DNA: TGTGCCAGTAGTATACCAGGACAGGGGGCTGGCTACACCTTC. This encodes CASSIPGQGAGYTF. Full variable domain (remainder filled in from reference TRBV19 and TRBJ1-2): DGGITQSPKYLFRKEGQNVTLSCEQNLNHDAMYWYRQDPGQGLRLIYYSQIVNDFQKGDIAEGYSVSREKKESFPLTVTSAQKNPTAFYLCASSIPGQGAGYTFGSGTRLTVV.

V is TRBV9 and J is TRBJ1-6; TRBD1 matches at 7 bases. This CDR3 region has 14 residues. The germline V gene encodes CDR1 SGDLS and CDR2 YYNGEE. V gave up 5 bases and J gave up 9 bases; unmatched junction bases: 8. This CDR3 is CASSAGTVSSPLHF. CDR3 nucleotide sequence: TGTGCCAGCAGTGCCGGGACAGTTTCTTCACCCCTCCACTTT.

Remarks on this clone: It is likely a read error: a sequence one base away is far more abundant. V usage is TRBV30 and J usage is TRBJ2-7, with D perhaps matching TRBD1 or TRBD2 (5 bases each). This CDR3 has 13 amino acids. From germline, CDR1 is GTSNPN and CDR2 SVGIG (reference sequence). CDR3 loop: CASPGPSIYEQCF. In DNA, the CDR3 is TGTGCCTCGCCGGGACCGTCCATCTACGAGCAGTGCTTC.

V usage is TRBV4-3 and J usage is TRBJ2-1, with D possibly TRBD2 on 6 matching bases. CDR1 and CDR2 (germline): LGHNA, YSLEER. Trimming stripped 0 bases from V and 5 bases from J, with 11 bases between. The CDR3 sequence is 15 residues long. The CDR3 here is CASSQELAANNEQFF. CDR3 in DNA: TGCGCCAGCAGCCAAGAATTAGCGGCCAACAATGAGCAGTTCTTC.

The V and J genes are TRBV19 and TRBJ1-5; tentative D call: TRBD1 (5 bases). Trimming stripped 1 base from V and 6 bases from J, with 10 bases between. Looked up from germline, CDR1 is LNHDA and CDR2 is SQIVND (reference sequence). The CDR3 covers 14 residues. The CDR3 DNA reads as TGTGCCAGTAGTATAGCAGGGTCAAGTCAGCCCCAGCATTTT. It specifies CASSIAGSSQPQHF.

This chain uses TRBV4-1 with TRBJ2-7; 9 positions match TRBD2. Germline loops: CDR1 MGHRA, CDR2 YSYEKL. The CDR3 loop spans 16 amino acids. The J segment lost 4 bases and the V segment lost 0 bases, leaving 7 bases of the junction unmatched. This CDR3 reads CASSQEGSGSRYEQYF. The CDR3, as DNA: TGCGCCAGCAGCCAAGAGGGTAGCGGGAGTCGGTACGAGCAGTACTTC.

The V call is TRBV15, the J call TRBJ2-6, with TRBD1 identical over 7 bases. CDR3 length equals 16 residues. Per germline, CDR1 LNHNV and CDR2 YYDKDF (reference sequence). The junction had 4 bases not matched to a gene; V was cut back by 5 bases and J by 0 bases. CDR3 nucleotides: TGTGCCACCAGCCCCCGGACAGGCTCTGGGGCCAACGTCCTGACTTTC. This codes for CATSPRTGSGANVLTF.

This clone was observed a few times. The J gene is TRBJ2-7, the V gene TRBV5-1; TRBD2 is a possible D gene (5 bases). V was clipped by 2 bases and J by 7 bases, with 19 bases between them. The germline V gene encodes CDR1 SGHRS and CDR2 YFSETQ. This CDR3 is built from 15 residues. The CDR3 here is CASSFAAGSGGEQYF. The CDR3 DNA reads as TGCGCCAGCAGCTTCGCGGCGGGCTCTGGCGGGGAGCAGTACTTC. The full variable domain, its missing parts supplied by reference TRBV5-1 and TRBJ2-7, is KAGVTQTPRYLIKTRGQQVTLSCSPISGHRSVSWYQQTPGQGLQFLFEYFSETQRNKGNFPGRFSGRQFSNSRSEMNVSTLELGDSALYLCASSFAAGSGGEQYFGPGTRLTVT.

The chain links TRBV28 to TRBJ2-2; possibly TRBD2 for D (6 bases). The CDR3 has 16 amino acids. Trimming left V 3 bases short and J 10 bases short, with 21 bases between. The V gene's germline CDR1 is MDHEN and CDR2 SYDVKM. The chain's CDR3 is CASSLLAGQGPAELFF. The CDR3 nucleotides are TGTGCCAGCAGTTTGCTGGCGGGGCAGGGACCGGCGGAGCTGTTTTTT.

V gene TRBV27 combines with J gene TRBJ1-4, with D perhaps TRBD1 (6 bases). Germline V gives CDR1 MNHEY, CDR2 SMNVEV (reference sequence). The CDR3 length is 18 residues. V shed 3 bases and J shed 8 bases, with 25 bases lying between them. The CDR3 is CASSFSLPLQGVWEKLFF. The CDR3 region has the DNA TGTGCCAGCAGTTTTTCTCTCCCGCTACAGGGTGTCTGGGAAAAACTGTTTTTT.

The chain uses TRBV27 and TRBJ2-7; 7 bases agree with TRBD1. J lost 2 bases, V lost 1 base, and 14 bases had no gene match. Germline CDR1 and CDR2: MNHEY and SMNVEV (reference sequence). The CDR3 loop spans 18 amino acids. CDR3 amino acids: CASSLYPTGNLKAYEQYF. The CDR3, as DNA: TGTGCCAGCAGTTTATACCCGACAGGGAATTTGAAAGCCTACGAGCAGTACTTC.

This clone was detected once. The chain couples TRBV10-3 to TRBJ1-5, with no clear D. The V end was cut by 4 bases, the J end by 4 bases, with 11 bases between. The CDR3 has 14 amino acids. Germline loops: CDR1 ENHRY, CDR2 SYGVKD. The CDR3 sequence is CAISGVEGNQPQHF. The CDR3 DNA sequence: TGTGCCATCAGTGGGGTAGAGGGAAATCAGCCCCAGCATTTT.

This chain connects TRBV28 to TRBJ2-2, with 12 bases identical to TRBD1. Germline-derived CDR1 and CDR2 are MDHEN and SYDVKM. With V trimmed by 6 bases and J by 8 bases, 10 bases remained unmatched. The CDR3 covers 16 residues. The CDR3 loop is CASSLPGQGARGELFF. The CDR3 nucleotides are TGTGCCAGCAGCCTCCCGGGACAGGGGGCTAGGGGGGAGCTGTTTTTT.

This clone appeared a few times. This sequence is one base from a far larger clone and is likely a read error. The same CDR3 is also encoded by other DNA sequences in this sample. The V call is TRBV2, the J call TRBJ1-1; the D is unclear. Per germline, CDR1 SNHLY and CDR2 FYNNEI. V was trimmed by 5 bases and J by 8 bases, leaving 18 bases between them. CDR3 length: 14 residues. The CDR3 DNA follows: TGTGCCAGCAGTAAAGAAACGGGGAGTAGGGAAGCTTTCTTT. Amino acids: CASSKETGSREAFF.

This chain joins TRBV18 and TRBJ2-3; D may be TRBD2 (5 bases). Trimming pared 2 bases from V and 2 bases from J, leaving 8 bases between. There are 14 residues in the CDR3. Looked up from germline, CDR1 is KGHSH and CDR2 is LQKENI. The CDR3 nucleotides read TGTGCCAGCTCACCAAGAGGGAACACAGATACGCAGTATTTT. This sequence encodes CASSPRGNTDTQYF.

This clone came up a few times. A single base is all that separates this from a far larger clone, so a read error is likely. The chain carries TRBV11-2 and TRBJ1-5; D not certain. Germline CDR1 reads SGHAT; CDR2 reads FQNNGV. The CDR3 loop spans 15 amino acids. The germline V and J ends were trimmed by 1 base and 3 bases, with 10 bases remaining between them. DNA for the CDR3: TGTGCCAGCAGCTTAGGCGGCGAGGCCAATCAGCCCCAGCATTTT. This gives the protein CASSLGGEANQPQHF.

This rearrangement joins TRBV30 to TRBJ1-1; TRBD1 matches at 9 bases. Germline lookup yields CDR1 GTSNPN and CDR2 SVGIG (reference sequence). The V gene end was trimmed by 8 bases and the J gene end by 5 bases; junction bases not matched to a gene: 6. The length of the CDR3 is 12 residues. CDR3 in amino acids: CAGTGPGTEAFF. DNA of the CDR3: TGTGCCGGGACAGGGCCGGGGACTGAAGCTTTCTTT.

This chain uses TRBV19 with TRBJ2-7; D may match TRBD1 or TRBD2 (5 bases each). Between the trimmed V and J ends, which lost 8 bases and 3 bases, there was a span of 17 bases. Germline V gene sequence: CDR1 LNHDA, CDR2 SQIVND (reference sequence). The CDR3 is made up of 14 amino acids. The CDR3 coding sequence is TGTGCCAGTCCCGCCGGGACGGAGTGCTACGAGCAGTACTTC. Its protein is CASPAGTECYEQYF.

This clone was detected only once. One base separates it from a far larger clone, so it is likely a read error. Other nucleotide sequences from this sample produce the same CDR3. As DNA, the CDR3 is TGTGCCAGCAGTGAAGCTGTAAAACTGACTGAAGCCTTCTTT. Translated, it gives CASSEAVKLTEAFF. The genes are TRBV2 and TRBJ1-1; the D is unclear. Germline V lookup: CDR1 SNHLY, CDR2 FYNNEI. This CDR3 comprises 14 residues.

The chain links TRBV30 to TRBJ2-5; perhaps TRBD2 as D (5 bases). The CDR3 runs to 14 residues. Germline CDR1 is GTSNPN and CDR2 is SVGIG (reference sequence). V shed 5 bases and J shed 1 base, with 14 bases lying between them. The CDR3 region has the DNA TGTGCCTGGGGATCTACTAGGGCCCAAGAGACCCAGTACTTC. Amino acids: CAWGSTRAQETQYF.

This chain uses TRBV5-6 with TRBJ2-7; 7 nucleotides match TRBD2. The V gene end was trimmed by 2 bases and the J gene end by 4 bases; junction bases not matched to a gene: 6. The CDR3 is 14 amino acids. Germline CDR1 reads SGHDT; CDR2 reads YYEEEE. This CDR3 is CASSLGPSGYEQYF. Here the CDR3 DNA reads TGTGCCAGCAGCTTAGGACCTAGCGGTTACGAGCAGTACTTC.